This T cell receptor beta chain was sequenced for a study of long-term antiretroviral therapy in people with HIV. It was version v3.0 of the immunoSEQ assay that was run at survey level. Profiling relied on immunoSEQ multiplex PCR, and the TCRdb table lists in-frame clones only, not all of them. The repertoire includes over 25,000 clones, almost 95% of them detected once, and less than 3% sits in the top ten. V dropped 7 bases and J dropped 6 bases, with 16 bases sitting between them. Germline assignment: CDR1 KGHSY and CDR2 FQNENV. The CDR3 contains 14 residues. This TCR was recovered from a man aged 45-65 years with HIV. The sequenced sample was unsorted PBMCs, obtained just over 7.3 years after starting antiretroviral therapy. This chain joins TRBV16 and TRBJ1-5; TRBD1 might be the D (6 bases). This CDR3 is CASMGGVDGQPQHF. CDR3 DNA: TGTGCCAGCATGGGGGGCGTAGATGGTCAGCCCCAGCATTTT.